Listed here are 16 T cell receptor beta chains from one sample, sequenced in a study of blood T cell repertoires in COVID-19. The protocol was immunoSEQ multiplex PCR, while the TCRdb copy is restricted to in-frame clones and leaves out a portion. This table has approximately 100,000 clones, roughly 80% appearing once. Source material: peripheral blood. The receptors here all came from an elderly woman with active or convalescent COVID-19.

This chain links TRBV9 with TRBJ2-2; perhaps TRBD1 as D (5 bases). The CDR3 covers 15 residues. Germline CDR1 reads SGDLS; CDR2 reads YYNGEE. The V and J ends lost 0 bases and 4 bases respectively, with 10 bases between them. The CDR3 DNA follows: TGTGCCAGCAGCGTAGGTCCAGGGCCCACCGGGGAGCTGTTTTTT. This sequence encodes CASSVGPGPTGELFF. The full variable domain, with the rest looked up from reference TRBV9 and TRBJ2-2, is DSGVTQTPKHLITATGQRVTLRCSPRSGDLSVYWYQQSLDQGLQFLIQYYNGEERAKGNILERFSAQQFPDLHSELNLSSLELGDSALYFCASSVGPGPTGELFFGEGSRLTVL.

This rearrangement joins TRBV6-5 to TRBJ1-2, with 9 bases matching TRBD1. Germline lookup yields CDR1 MNHEY and CDR2 SVGAGI. CDR3 length: 15 residues. The junction had 9 bases not matched to a gene; V was cut back by 6 bases and J by 4 bases. DNA of the CDR3: TGTGCCAGCAGCCCAAGCGACAGGGGGGCCTATGGCTACACCTTC. It yields the protein CASSPSDRGAYGYTF.

The V and J genes are TRBV11-2 and TRBJ2-7; D may be TRBD1 (5 bases). The germline gives CDR1 SGHAT, CDR2 FQNNGV. V dropped 2 bases and J dropped 0 bases, with 14 bases sitting between them. The CDR3 is 16 residues long. The CDR3 DNA sequence: TGTGCCAGCAGCTTACCTGACAGCATGAGCTCCTACGAGCAGTACTTC. It codes for CASSLPDSMSSYEQYF.

The chain carries TRBV10-2 and TRBJ2-6; D not certain. Germline V lookup: CDR1 WSHSY, CDR2 SAAADI. Trimming pared 3 bases from V and 0 bases from J, leaving 6 bases between. The length of the CDR3 is 15 residues. CDR3: CASSDYSSGANVLTF. In nucleotides, the CDR3 is TGCGCCAGCAGTGATTATAGCTCTGGGGCCAACGTCCTGACTTTC.

The chain couples TRBV7-8 to TRBJ2-1; D might be TRBD1 (6 bases). The length of the CDR3 is 16 residues. Between the trimmed V and J ends, which lost 5 bases and 4 bases, there was a span of 18 bases. CDR1 and CDR2 (germline): SGHVS, FQNEAQ. DNA for the CDR3: TGTGCCAGCAGCCATTCCGGGACACGGCGATACAATGAGCAGTTCTTC. It encodes CASSHSGTRRYNEQFF.

The gene calls are TRBV18 and TRBJ1-5, with 9 bases fitting TRBD1. This CDR3 region has 14 residues. CDR1 and CDR2 from the germline V gene are KGHSH and LQKENI. The V gene end was trimmed by 4 bases and the J gene end by 4 bases; junction bases not matched to a gene: 2. The CDR3 is CASSRGQGNQPQHF. For the CDR3, the DNA is TGTGCCAGCTCACGGGGACAGGGAAATCAGCCCCAGCATTTT.

The chain uses TRBV5-1 and TRBJ2-2; 8 bases agree with TRBD1. V lost 4 bases and J lost 7; bases outside the gene matches: 9. This CDR3 is built from 15 residues. Germline CDR1 is SGHRS and CDR2 is YFSETQ. CDR3: CASSDAGGSGGELFF. CDR3 nucleotide sequence: TGCGCCAGCAGCGACGCAGGGGGCAGTGGCGGGGAGCTGTTTTTT. Combining the CDR3 with reference TRBV5-1 and TRBJ2-2 gives the whole variable domain KAGVTQTPRYLIKTRGQQVTLSCSPISGHRSVSWYQQTPGQGLQFLFEYFSETQRNKGNFPGRFSGRQFSNSRSEMNVSTLELGDSALYLCASSDAGGSGGELFFGEGSRLTVL.

The V call is TRBV12-3 or TRBV12-4, the J call TRBJ1-1; 8 nucleotides line up with TRBD1. This CDR3 is 12 amino acids long. J gave up 1 base and V 10 bases, and 2 bases lay outside the gene matches. The CDR3, as DNA: TGTGCCACAGGGGGCTGGAACACTGAAGCTTTCTTT. Translated: CATGGWNTEAFF.

This sequence joins TRBV7-2 and TRBJ2-7; D ambiguous. Trimming left V 1 base short and J 5 bases short, with 15 bases between. This CDR3 region has 15 residues. Germline lookup yields CDR1 SGHTA and CDR2 FQGNSA. The CDR3 sequence: CASSLDGPTPNEQYF. DNA for the CDR3: TGTGCCAGCAGCTTAGACGGTCCGACACCTAACGAGCAGTACTTC.

This clone occurred once. The V gene is TRBV9, the J gene TRBJ2-1, with TRBD2 identical over 13 bases. The germline V gene has CDR1 SGDLS and CDR2 YYNGEE. This CDR3 has 14 residues. V lost 4 bases to trimming and J lost 6 bases; unmatched junction nucleotides: 1. The CDR3: CASSTSGGANEQFF. The CDR3 bases are TGTGCCAGCAGCACTAGCGGGGGGGCCAATGAGCAGTTCTTC.

The V gene is TRBV27, the J gene TRBJ1-2; 8 nucleotides align to TRBD1. Germline CDR1 reads MNHEY; CDR2 reads SMNVEV (reference sequence). V shed 0 bases and J 2 bases; nucleotides not matched to a gene: 8. The CDR3 length is 17 residues. CDR3 loop: CASSLSDGRQGNYGYTF. The CDR3 DNA reads as TGTGCCAGCAGTTTATCCGACGGGAGACAGGGGAACTATGGCTACACCTTC.

The J gene is TRBJ2-1, the V gene TRBV29-1; no clear D. The CDR3 has 14 amino acids. The ends were cut back, 6 bases at V and 6 bases at J, with 18 bases in the middle. Germline V gives CDR1 SQVTM, CDR2 ANQGSEA. The CDR3 here is CSVLDLNLGNEQFF. Here the CDR3 DNA reads TGCAGCGTACTCGACTTGAATCTCGGCAATGAGCAGTTCTTC.

This clone occurred a few times. The chain is built from TRBV5-1 and TRBJ1-6; the match to TRBD1 covers 7 bases. CDR3 length: 15 amino acids. Germline CDR1 and CDR2: SGHRS and YFSETQ. Trimming removed 2 bases from V and 5 bases from J; junction bases left unmatched: 4. Written as DNA, the CDR3 is TGCGCCAGCAGCTTACAGGGGACCGATAATTCACCCCTCCACTTT. Amino acids: CASSLQGTDNSPLHF.

This sequence joins TRBV28 and TRBJ1-5; tentatively, D is TRBD1 (6 bases). CDR3 length: 14 amino acids. V dropped 8 bases and J dropped 7 bases, with 18 bases sitting between them. Germline lookup yields CDR1 MDHEN and CDR2 SYDVKM. CDR3 DNA sequence: TGTGCCAGCGGCGGGGGGGGCCCTGGGCAGCCCCAGCATTTT. It translates to CASGGGGPGQPQHF.

The J gene is TRBJ1-6, the V gene TRBV9, with D possibly matching TRBD1 (6 bases). V was clipped by 2 bases and J by 7 bases, with 13 bases between them. The CDR3 length is 15 residues. The V gene's germline CDR1 is SGDLS and CDR2 YYNGEE. CDR3 loop: CASSVQGNPNSPLHF. CDR3 DNA sequence: TGTGCCAGCAGCGTCCAGGGGAACCCCAATTCACCCCTCCACTTT.

CDR3 sequence (DNA): TGTGCCAGCAGCCAAGATGTATGGGGGACAGCGAACACCGGGGAGCTGTTTTTT. Its translation: CASSQDVWGTANTGELFF. This sequence joins TRBV3-1 (or the pseudogene TRBV3-2) and TRBJ2-2; 7 nucleotides match TRBD1. The germline gives CDR1 LGHDT, CDR2 YNNKEL (reference sequence). The V gene end was trimmed by 0 bases and the J gene end by 0 bases; junction bases not matched to a gene: 7. The CDR3 extends over 18 amino acids.